This T cell receptor (beta chain) was identified during a study of cytomegalovirus exposure and HLA in healthy donors. Study details: Unique TCR beta sequences numbering fewer than 130 million came from approximately 180 million T cells in an earlier analysis. Early release data held 75 million to 100 million unique TCRs from HLA-typed donors.

13 Jbeta primers and 60 Vbeta primers were used for the PCR. The data were produced by immunoSEQ multiplex PCR, yet TCRdb's version contains in-frame clones alone and is incomplete. Of about 150,000 clones in the sample, more than 55% were seen once. Whole-study findings and limits: When a later analysis was performed, an Asian-associated ancestry cluster reportedly had fewer N-insertions than the approximately 700-donor mean.

Though probably carrying unrecorded immune exposures, donors were nominally healthy at sampling. Germline assignment: CDR1 SGDLS and CDR2 YYNGEE. This CDR3 is built from 16 residues. Unmatched junction bases numbered 10, after V lost 4 bases and J lost 2 bases. On this clone: Its specificity is not known.

The sequencing sample was made of PBMCs. This clonotype was obtained from a woman aged 55-70 years in good health and CMV-seronegative. The V gene is TRBV9, the J gene TRBJ1-2; 8 nucleotides agree with TRBD1. CDR3 in amino acids: CASSPGQGSVNYGYTF. DNA for the CDR3: TGTGCCAGCAGCCCCGGACAGGGCAGTGTGAACTATGGCTACACCTTC.